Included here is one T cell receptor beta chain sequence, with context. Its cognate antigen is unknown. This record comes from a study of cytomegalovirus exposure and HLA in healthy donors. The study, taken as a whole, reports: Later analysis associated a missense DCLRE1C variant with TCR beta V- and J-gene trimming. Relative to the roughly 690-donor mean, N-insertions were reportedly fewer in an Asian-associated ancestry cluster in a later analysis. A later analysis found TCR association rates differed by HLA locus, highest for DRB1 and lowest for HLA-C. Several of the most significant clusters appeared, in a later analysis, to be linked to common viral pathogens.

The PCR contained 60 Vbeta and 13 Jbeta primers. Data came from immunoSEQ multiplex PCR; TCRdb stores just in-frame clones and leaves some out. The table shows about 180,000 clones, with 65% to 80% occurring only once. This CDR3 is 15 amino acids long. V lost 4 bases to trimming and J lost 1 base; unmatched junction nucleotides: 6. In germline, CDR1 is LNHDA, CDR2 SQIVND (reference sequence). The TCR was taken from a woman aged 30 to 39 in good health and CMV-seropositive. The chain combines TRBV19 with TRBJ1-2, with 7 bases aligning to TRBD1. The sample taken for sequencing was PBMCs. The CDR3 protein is CASSTGTASNYGYTF. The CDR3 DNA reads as TGTGCCAGTAGTACCGGGACAGCCAGTAACTATGGCTACACCTTC.